This T cell receptor beta chain was profiled in a study of CD8 T cells in Susac syndrome. Broader study findings: TCR sequencing and HLA analysis covered a relatively small number of individuals.

An amount of RNA that ranged from roughly 0.45 to 1 ug was reverse transcribed with random hexamers. TCRdb fed the immunoSEQ multiplex PCR reads into MiXCR, producing one record per CDR3 protein. The sample lists hundreds of thousands of distinct CDR3 sequences, 80% to 95% occurring once. V gave up 4 bases and J gave up 4 bases; unmatched junction bases: 8. Per germline, CDR1 LNHNV and CDR2 YYDKDF (reference sequence). The CDR3 runs to 15 residues. About this clonotype: Its target is not known.

The chain recombines TRBV15 with TRBJ2-7, with TRBD2 identical over 9 bases. The sequence derives from a human donor with multiple sclerosis. Sequencing was performed on CD8+ T cells from PBMCs. CDR3 sequence reads: CATSNSGGVGYEQYF. For the CDR3, the DNA is TGTGCCACCAGCAATAGCGGGGGAGTGGGGTACGAGCAGTACTTC.